This TCR beta chain came from a study of blood T cells in healthy people across ages. Findings and limits, study-wide: Both naive CD4+ cell counts and diversity were greater in long-lived donors than in aged donors.

The CDR3 is 16 residues long. The V gene end was trimmed by 4 bases and the J gene end by 2 bases; junction bases not matched to a gene: 9. Germline V CDR1 and CDR2: SGHAT, FQNNGV. Details on this clonotype: Its antigen is still unknown.

Primed by a sample-barcoded 5' primer and a J-beta primer mix, a second PCR proceeded for about 6 to 11 cycles. From the 5' RACE reads, TCRdb called clonotypes with MiXCR, one entry per CDR3 protein. Altogether approximately 1.5 million distinct CDR3 sequences are present, under 55% being singletons, with the ten largest covering 4%. The sequenced sample was blood. The sequence derives from a woman under 30 in good health. This chain connects TRBV11-2 to TRBJ2-7, with TRBD1 identical over 9 bases. CDR3: CASSSRDRDGAYEQYF. The CDR3 region has the DNA TGTGCCAGCAGCTCCCGGGACAGGGATGGGGCCTACGAGCAGTACTTC.